This paragraph covers one T cell receptor (beta chain) sequence. Its target is not known. The V gene's germline CDR1 is SGHRS and CDR2 YFSETQ. The CDR3 is 16 residues long. V gave up 4 bases and J gave up 1 base; unmatched junction bases: 6. This entry is derived from a study of TIL therapy for anti-PD-1-resistant metastatic lung cancer. Time point given: pre-treatment sample, taken before nivolumab and TIL therapy. The libraries were made with immunoSEQ v3. The table came from immunoSEQ multiplex PCR; TCRdb's copy has only in-frame clones and leaves some out. This sample has approximately 50,000 clones, with approximately 79% found just once. Findings and limits, study-wide: This highly selected cohort may not generalize to typical lung cancer patients.

This receptor was identified in a man aged 70-80 years with non-small cell lung cancer. The sequencing here drew on blood, taken at baseline. The chain has TRBV5-1 and TRBJ1-2; TRBD1 aligns across 11 bases. The CDR3 loop reads CASSPVGTGGNYGYTF. Here the CDR3 DNA reads TGCGCCAGCAGCCCGGTCGGGACAGGGGGTAACTATGGCTACACCTTC.